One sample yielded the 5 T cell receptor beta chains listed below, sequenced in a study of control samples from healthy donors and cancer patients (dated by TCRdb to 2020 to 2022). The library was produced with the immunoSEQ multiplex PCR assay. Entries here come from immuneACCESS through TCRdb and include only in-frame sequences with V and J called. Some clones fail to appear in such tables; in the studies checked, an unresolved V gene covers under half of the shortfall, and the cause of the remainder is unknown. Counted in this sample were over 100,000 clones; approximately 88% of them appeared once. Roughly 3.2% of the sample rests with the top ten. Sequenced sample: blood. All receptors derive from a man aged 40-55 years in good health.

The CDR3: CAWSVQAGYGYTF. The CDR3 DNA reads TGTGCCTGGAGTGTACAAGCAGGCTATGGCTACACCTTC. The V gene is TRBV30, the J gene TRBJ1-2; D remains unclear. The CDR3 is 13 amino acids. Germline V gene data show CDR1 as GTSNPN and CDR2 as SVGIG (reference sequence). Deletions cut 0 bases from V and 4 bases from J, with 9 bases between.

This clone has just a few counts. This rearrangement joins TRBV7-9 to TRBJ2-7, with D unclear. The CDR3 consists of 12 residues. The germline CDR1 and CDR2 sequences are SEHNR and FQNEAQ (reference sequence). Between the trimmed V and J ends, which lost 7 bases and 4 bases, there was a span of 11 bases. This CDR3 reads CASKQDQYEQYF. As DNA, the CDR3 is TGTGCCAGCAAGCAGGACCAATACGAGCAGTACTTC.

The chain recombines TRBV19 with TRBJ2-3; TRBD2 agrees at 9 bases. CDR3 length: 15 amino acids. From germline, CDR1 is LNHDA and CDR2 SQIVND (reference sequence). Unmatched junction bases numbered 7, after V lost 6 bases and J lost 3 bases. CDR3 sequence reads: CASRPSGGRTDTQYF. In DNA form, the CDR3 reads TGTGCCAGTAGACCAAGCGGGGGGCGTACAGATACGCAGTATTTT.

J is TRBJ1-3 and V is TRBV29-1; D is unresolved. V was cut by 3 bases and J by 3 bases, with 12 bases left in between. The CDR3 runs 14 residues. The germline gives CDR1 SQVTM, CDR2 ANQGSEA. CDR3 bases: TGCAGCGTTGATAGTTCCCTGGGTGGAAACACCATATATTTT. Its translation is CSVDSSLGGNTIYF.

As DNA, the CDR3 is TGTGCCAGCAGCGTAGACCCCCTAGCGGGGGAGCAGTACTTC. This gives the protein CASSVDPLAGEQYF. The chain is built from TRBV9 and TRBJ2-7, with 9 bases fitting TRBD2. The germline CDR1 and CDR2 sequences are SGDLS and YYNGEE. V shed 0 bases and J 7 bases; nucleotides not matched to a gene: 5. This CDR3 is 14 amino acids long.